What follows is one T cell receptor (beta chain) and its context. The record originates from a study of blood T cells in healthy people across ages. Then a second PCR, running about 6 to 12 cycles, was carried out with a sample-barcoded 5' primer and a J-beta primer mix. MiXCR, applied by TCRdb to the 5' RACE reads, yields one record per CDR3 protein. This sample has around 800,000 distinct CDR3 sequences, with approximately 59% found just once. V was pared by 6 bases and J by 13 bases, with 19 bases between. Germline CDR1 reads ENHRY; CDR2 reads SYGVKD. The CDR3 runs to 13 residues. Sequencing input: blood. The J gene is TRBJ2-4, the V gene TRBV10-3; either TRBD1 or TRBD2 may fit D (6 bases each). The receptor's source is a young man in good health. CDR3 in DNA: TGTGCCATCAGGGAAGGACAGTCGGGAGAGCAGTACTTC. Translation: CAIREGQSGEQYF.